This TCR beta chain was documented in a study of control samples from healthy donors and cancer patients. V was cut by 4 bases and J by 4 bases, with 19 bases left in between. The CDR3 extends over 16 amino acids. CDR1 is LNHDA and CDR2 is SQIVND in the germline V gene (reference sequence). TCRdb's table, derived via immunoSEQ multiplex PCR, lists solely in-frame clones and lacks some. The data hold roughly 63,000 clones, with 90% observed a single time. The chain couples TRBV19 to TRBJ1-2, with D perhaps TRBD1 (5 bases). Sample: PBMCs. The sequence came from a man aged 60-69 years with colorectal cancer. CDR3 amino acids: CASSTTTGRAVYGYTF. The CDR3 DNA reads as TGTGCCAGTAGTACGACAACGGGCAGGGCCGTCTATGGCTACACCTTC. Full variable domain (remainder filled in from reference TRBV19 and TRBJ1-2): DGGITQSPKYLFRKEGQNVTLSCEQNLNHDAMYWYRQDPGQGLRLIYYSQIVNDFQKGDIAEGYSVSREKKESFPLTVTSAQKNPTAFYLCASSTTTGRAVYGYTFGSGTRLTVV.